This T cell receptor beta chain appears in the sequencing data of a study of beta chain features in type 1 diabetes. Study results and limitations: Significant though moderate, a shortening of TCRB CDR3s appeared in all four CD4+ subsets of Type 1 diabetes patients.

Trimming removed 6 bases from V and 4 bases from J, with 15 bases in between. The CDR3 spans 15 residues. To note about this clone: Its antigen is as yet unknown.

Expressed TCRB transcripts were sequenced because the isolated RNA had all been reverse transcribed beforehand. The assay was immunoSEQ multiplex PCR, and TCRdb's table has in-frame clones only and misses some. The sample carries approximately 270,000 clones, 13% to 15% recorded once. The sample was naive CD4+ T cells from blood. V is TRBV23-1 and J is TRBJ2-2, with D possibly being TRBD2 (5 bases). TRBV23-1 is noted as an ORF with a role that remains uncertain. This sequence was found in a young man with type 1 diabetes. The CDR3 loop is CASSQFGSGTGELFF. The CDR3 nucleotides are TGCGCCAGCAGCCAGTTTGGGAGTGGCACCGGGGAGCTGTTTTTT.